This TCR beta chain comes out of a study of T-cell memory formation after mild COVID-19. Study-wide background: In these data, TCR clusters were largely donor specific.

With 4 bases removed from V and 2 bases from J, the gap between germline ends came to 9 bases. The CDR3 runs 13 residues. TCRdb fed the 5' RACE reads into MiXCR, producing one record per CDR3 protein. The sample records 350,000 to 550,000 distinct CDR3 sequences, roughly 17% being singletons. Sequenced sample: PBMCs or a T cell subset sorted from them (not recorded which). The receptor's source is a man aged 18 to 29 who had mild COVID-19 (a few samples of this study predate the infection). Cell type and time point are not known. J is TRBJ2-7 and V is TRBV12-3 or TRBV12-4, with a possible D match to TRBD1 (5 bases). CDR3 bases: TGTGCCAGCAGTTCGGACAAGACCTACGAGCAGTACTTC. Translated, it gives CASSSDKTYEQYF.